This T cell receptor (beta chain) was retrieved from a study of cytomegalovirus exposure and HLA in healthy donors. Amplification used 60 Vbeta primers and 13 Jbeta primers. Sequencing was performed with immunoSEQ multiplex PCR; in TCRdb, only in-frame clones are kept and a portion is missing. The table shows 150,000 to 200,000 clones, with over 75% occurring only once. This clonotype originated in a man between 18 and 29 years old in good health and CMV-seropositive. What was sequenced was PBMCs.

The CDR3 nucleotides are TGTGCCAGCAGCAATATCATAGCGGGGCCTACCTACAATGAGCAGTTCTTC. It specifies CASSNIIAGPTYNEQFF. The chain is built from TRBV14 and TRBJ2-1, with 8 bases that match TRBD2. Looked up from germline, CDR1 is SGHDN and CDR2 is FVKESK. This CDR3 has 17 amino acids. The V gene end was trimmed by 5 bases and the J gene end by 2 bases; junction bases not matched to a gene: 11.